The clone carrying this TCR beta chain was observed a few times. Germline CDR1 and CDR2: SGHTA and FQGNSA. With V trimmed by 5 bases and J by 4 bases, 10 bases remained unmatched. This CDR3 spans 15 amino acids. The data belong to a study of blood T cells in healthy people across ages. The use of a sample-barcoded 5' primer and a J-beta primer mix characterized a second PCR of 7 to 11 cycles. In TCRdb, the 5' RACE reads were re-called with MiXCR into one record per CDR3 protein. The data contain approximately 580,000 distinct CDR3 sequences, more than 20% of them singletons. The data also belong to a second study, concerning T cells of mothers and their children.

The sequence was obtained from a boy younger than 18 in good health. The chain employs TRBV7-2 and TRBJ1-2, with 7 bases aligning to TRBD1. Sequencing was done on a sample of blood. Here the CDR3 reads CASSARQGRGYGYTF. The CDR3 DNA reads TGTGCCAGCAGCGCCCGACAGGGCCGAGGCTATGGCTACACCTTC.